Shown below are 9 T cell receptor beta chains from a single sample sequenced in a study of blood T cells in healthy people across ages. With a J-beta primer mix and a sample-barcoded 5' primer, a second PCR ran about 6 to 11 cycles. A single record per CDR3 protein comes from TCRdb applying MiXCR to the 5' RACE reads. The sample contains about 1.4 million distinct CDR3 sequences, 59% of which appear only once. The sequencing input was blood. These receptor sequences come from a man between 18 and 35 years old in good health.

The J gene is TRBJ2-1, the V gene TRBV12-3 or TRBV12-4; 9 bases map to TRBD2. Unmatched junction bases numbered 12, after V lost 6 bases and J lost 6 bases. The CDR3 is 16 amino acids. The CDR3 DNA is TGTGCCAGCAGACCACCGGGACTAGCATCTTTCAATGAGCAGTTCTTC. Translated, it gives CASRPPGLASFNEQFF.

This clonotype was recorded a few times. The CDR3, as DNA: TGCGCCAGCAGCCAACACCCCAGGGGGGGAGGAAACTATGGCTACACCTTC. Translation gives CASSQHPRGGGNYGYTF. V gene TRBV4-1 combines with J gene TRBJ1-2, with 7 positions matching TRBD1. CDR1 and CDR2 (germline): MGHRA, YSYEKL. The trim removed 2 bases at V and 2 bases at J, leaving 11 bases unmatched. The CDR3 sequence is 17 residues long.

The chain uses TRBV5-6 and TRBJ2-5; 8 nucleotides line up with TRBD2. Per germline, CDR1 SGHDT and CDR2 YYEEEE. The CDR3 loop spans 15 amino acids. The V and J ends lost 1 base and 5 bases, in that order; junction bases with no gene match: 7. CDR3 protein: CASSLKSGSSETQYF. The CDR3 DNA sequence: TGTGCCAGCAGCTTGAAGAGCGGGAGTAGTGAGACCCAGTACTTC.

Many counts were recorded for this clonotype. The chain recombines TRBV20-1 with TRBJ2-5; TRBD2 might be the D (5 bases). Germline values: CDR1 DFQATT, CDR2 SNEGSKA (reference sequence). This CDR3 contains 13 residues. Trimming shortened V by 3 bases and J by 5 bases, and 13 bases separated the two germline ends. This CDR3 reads CSASSLAGETQYF. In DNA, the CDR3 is TGCAGTGCTAGTAGTCTAGCCGGGGAGACCCAGTACTTC.

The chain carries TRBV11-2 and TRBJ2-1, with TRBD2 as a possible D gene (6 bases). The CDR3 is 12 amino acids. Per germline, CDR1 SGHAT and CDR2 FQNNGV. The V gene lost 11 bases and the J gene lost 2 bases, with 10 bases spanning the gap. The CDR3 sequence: CASEGTYNEQFF. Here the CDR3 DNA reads TGTGCCTCGGAGGGTACCTACAATGAGCAGTTCTTC. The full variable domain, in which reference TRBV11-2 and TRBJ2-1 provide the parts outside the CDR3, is EAGVAQSPRYKIIEKRQSVAFWCNPISGHATLYWYQQILGQGPKLLIQFQNNGVVDDSQLPKDRFSAERLKGVDSTLKIQPAKLEDSAVYLCASEGTYNEQFFGPGTRLTVL.

CDR3 sequence reads: CASSLGLRGTGETQYF. The CDR3 DNA follows: TGTGCCAGCAGCTTAGGCCTACGGGGGACGGGGGAGACCCAGTACTTC. The rearrangement joins TRBV7-9 to TRBJ2-5; TRBD2 might be the D (6 bases). V shed 1 base and J shed 5 bases, with 17 bases lying between them. Germline-derived CDR1 and CDR2 are SEHNR and FQNEAQ (reference sequence). The CDR3 spans 16 residues.

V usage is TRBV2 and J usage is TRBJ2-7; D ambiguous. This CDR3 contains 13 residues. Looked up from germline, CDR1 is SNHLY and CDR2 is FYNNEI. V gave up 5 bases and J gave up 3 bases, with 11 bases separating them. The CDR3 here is CASSTQAGYEQYF. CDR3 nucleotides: TGTGCCAGCAGTACCCAGGCAGGCTACGAGCAGTACTTC.

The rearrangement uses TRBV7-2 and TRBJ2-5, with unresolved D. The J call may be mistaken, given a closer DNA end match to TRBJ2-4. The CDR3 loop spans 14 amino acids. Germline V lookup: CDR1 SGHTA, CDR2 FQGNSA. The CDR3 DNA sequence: TGTGCCAGCAGCCCCGGGTTGGGCAAAAACATTCAGTACTTC. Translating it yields CASSPGLGKNIQYF.

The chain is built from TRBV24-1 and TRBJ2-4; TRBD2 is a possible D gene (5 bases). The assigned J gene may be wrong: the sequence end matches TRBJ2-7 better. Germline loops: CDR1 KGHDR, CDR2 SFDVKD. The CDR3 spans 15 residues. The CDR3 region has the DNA TGTGCCACCAGTGATCCAAGATCCGGAGGCTACGAGCAGTACTTC. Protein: CATSDPRSGGYEQYF.